Listed here are 2 T cell receptor beta chains from one sample, sequenced in a study of blood T cell repertoires in COVID-19. Assay: immunoSEQ multiplex PCR; the TCRdb copy retains only in-frame clones and omits some. Of about 100,000 clones listed, just under 95% were seen once; the top ten hold around 5.7%. The specimen sequenced was peripheral blood. These receptors were taken from a man between 65 and 85 years old with acute or convalescent COVID-19.

This clone appeared a single time. The CDR3 DNA follows: TGCGCCAGCAGTGAACAGGGAAGGGTTAATGGCTACACCTTC. Translated, it gives CASSEQGRVNGYTF. The chain has TRBV10-2 and TRBJ1-2, with D possibly matching TRBD1 (6 bases). With 3 bases removed from V and 6 bases from J, the gap between germline ends came to 14 bases. This CDR3 contains 14 residues. Germline V CDR1 and CDR2: WSHSY, SAAADI.

The gene calls are TRBV12-3 or TRBV12-4 and TRBJ1-1; D is unclear. The CDR3 covers 13 residues. V was trimmed by 4 bases and J by 4 bases, leaving 10 bases between them. Here the CDR3 reads CASSWTGTTEAFF. In nucleotides, the CDR3 is TGTGCCAGCAGTTGGACGGGAACCACTGAAGCTTTCTTT.